This TCR beta chain was retrieved from a study of cytomegalovirus exposure and HLA in healthy donors. Study in general: Of all 400 or so donors who were genotyped, around 79% belonged to the Caucasian-associated ancestry cluster.

Study observations and caveats: Later genetic work tied a missense DCLRE1C variant to beta-chain V and J trimming.

About this clone: Its antigen remains unknown. This specimen includes other DNA sequences encoding the same CDR3.

Germline V gene data show CDR1 as MNHEY and CDR2 as SMNVEV (reference sequence). The length of the CDR3 is 13 residues. Trimming removed 0 bases at V and 4 bases at J, with 4 bases between. The PCR was carried out with 60 Vbeta primers and 13 Jbeta primers. As originally analysed: In a later analysis, around 10 million of tens of millions of unique beta chains occurred in at least two donors. The repertoire was sequenced with immunoSEQ multiplex PCR; TCRdb's copy has only in-frame clones and lacks some. The V and J calls and clone size are taken from that table; D and trimming were inferred from the DNA. The table lists roughly 230,000 clones, around nine tenths of them singletons.

The rearrangement uses TRBV27 and TRBJ2-1, with no clear D. Sequenced material: PBMCs. The clonotype comes from a girl aged 2 to 9 in good health and CMV-seronegative. CDR3 region: CASSLSSYNEQFF. DNA of the CDR3: TGTGCCAGCAGTTTATCTTCTTACAATGAGCAGTTCTTC.